This is a list of T cell receptor beta chains from one sample in a study of long-term antiretroviral therapy in people with HIV. Clones were read by immunoSEQ multiplex PCR, and TCRdb kept only the in-frame ones, dropping some. The sample carries 25,000 to 30,000 clones, 85% to 95% recorded once. Here the sequenced sample was unsorted PBMCs, taken 7.4 years after starting antiretroviral therapy. Receptors were obtained from a middle-aged man with HIV. Both conserved end residues are part of each CDR3. D genes are given only for firm matches. Some rows have no size entry. The others give once, few or many, or a class for an expanded clone.

V: TRBV15
D: TRBD1
J: TRBJ2-2
size: -
CDR3: CATSRTSTGRPSGELFF
DNA: TGTGCCACCAGCAGAACCTCGACAGGGCGCCCATCCGGGGAGCTGTTTTTT

V: TRBV30
D: -
J: TRBJ2-7
size: -
CDR3: CAWTGTGKSYEQYF
DNA: TGTGCCTGGACAGGTACAGGGAAGAGTTACGAGCAGTACTTC

V: TRBV5-6
D: -
J: TRBJ2-3
size: -
CDR3: CASSLFDTQYF
DNA: TGTGCCAGCAGCTTATTTGATACGCAGTATTTT

V: TRBV6-6
D: -
J: TRBJ2-7
size: -
CDR3: CASSYRDGSYEQYF
DNA: TGTGCCAGCAGTTACAGGGATGGCTCCTACGAGCAGTACTTC

V: TRBV5-6
D: -
J: TRBJ2-7
size: -
CDR3: CASTITLRGYEQYF
DNA: TGTGCCAGCACCATCACACTCAGGGGCTACGAGCAGTACTTC

V: TRBV11-2
D: -
J: TRBJ1-3
size: few
CDR3: CASSLGSTGNTIYF
DNA: TGTGCCAGCAGCTTAGGATCAACTGGAAACACCATATATTTT

V: TRBV4-3
D: -
J: TRBJ2-6
size: -
CDR3: CASSQDVSSGANVLTF
DNA: TGCGCCAGCAGCCAAGACGTCTCCTCTGGGGCCAACGTCCTGACTTTC

V: TRBV7-9
D: -
J: TRBJ2-2
size: -
CDR3: CAVNTGELFF
DNA: TGTGCCGTGAACACCGGGGAGCTGTTTTTT

V: TRBV7-2
D: TRBD1
J: TRBJ1-4
size: -
CDR3: CASSLVGTGGNEKLFF
DNA: TGTGCCAGCAGCTTAGTTGGGACAGGGGGCAACGAAAAACTGTTTTTT

V: TRBV6-5
D: -
J: TRBJ1-1
size: -
CDR3: CASSFSNRRVTEAFF
DNA: TGTGCCAGCAGTTTTTCCAACAGGAGGGTGACTGAAGCTTTCTTT

V: TRBV29-1
D: -
J: TRBJ1-1
size: -
CDR3: CSEQQGNTEAFF
DNA: TGCAGCGAGCAACAGGGGAACACTGAAGCTTTCTTT

V: TRBV7-3
D: TRBD2
J: TRBJ2-3
size: -
CDR3: CASSSSAGASTDTQYF
DNA: TGTGCCAGCAGCTCTTCAGCGGGGGCTAGCACAGATACGCAGTATTTT

V: TRBV5-4
D: TRBD2
J: TRBJ2-1
size: -
CDR3: CASSLVLAGPNEQFF
DNA: TGTGCCAGCAGCTTGGTGCTAGCGGGGCCGAATGAGCAGTTCTTC

V: TRBV19
D: TRBD1
J: TRBJ2-7
size: -
CDR3: CASSIVGQGHSYEQYF
DNA: TGTGCCAGTAGTATCGTCGGACAGGGTCACTCCTACGAGCAGTACTTC

V: TRBV2
D: -
J: TRBJ2-7
size: -
CDR3: CASSERPPGTPALGGEQYF
DNA: TGTGCCAGCAGTGAACGCCCTCCCGGGACCCCAGCCTTAGGAGGCGAGCAGTACTTC

V: TRBV28
D: TRBD1
J: TRBJ1-6
size: once
CDR3: CASRTGGTNNSPLHF
DNA: TGTGCCAGCAGGACAGGGGGTACGAATAATTCACCCCTCCACTTT

V: TRBV27
D: -
J: TRBJ1-6
size: -
CDR3: CASRSGQLRGSPLHF
DNA: TGTGCCAGCAGATCAGGACAGTTAAGAGGTTCACCCCTCCACTTT

V: TRBV6-5
D: -
J: TRBJ1-2
size: -
CDR3: CASSYRGREYGYTF
DNA: TGTGCCAGCAGTTACCGTGGCAGGGAATATGGCTACACCTTC

V: TRBV9
D: -
J: TRBJ1-6
size: once
CDR3: CASSVEPSPPLHF
DNA: TGTGCCAGCAGCGTAGAACCGTCGCCACCCCTCCACTTT

V: TRBV2
D: -
J: TRBJ1-1
size: -
CDR3: CASSEGWGNTEAFF
DNA: TGTGCCAGCAGTGAAGGCTGGGGGAACACTGAAGCTTTCTTT

V: TRBV7-3
D: -
J: TRBJ2-3
size: -
CDR3: CASSGGARSDTQYF
DNA: TGTGCCAGCAGTGGAGGGGCTAGATCAGATACGCAGTATTTT

V: TRBV9
D: -
J: TRBJ2-3
size: -
CDR3: CASSVGGRGPTDTQYF
DNA: TGTGCCAGCAGCGTAGGTGGGCGGGGGCCCACAGATACGCAGTATTTT